A single sample gave rise to the 9 T cell receptor beta chains below, sequenced in a study of cytomegalovirus exposure and HLA in healthy donors. The PCR had 60 Vbeta and 13 Jbeta primers. The method was immunoSEQ multiplex PCR; TCRdb's version includes in-frame clones alone and lacks a portion of them. The table has tens of thousands of clones, approximately 80% seen once; the top ten hold approximately 4%. The sample taken for sequencing was PBMCs. These receptor sequences come from a man younger than 45 in good health and CMV-seronegative.

This clone was counted once. The chain carries TRBV7-2 and TRBJ2-3; perhaps TRBD1 as D (6 bases). The CDR3 spans 14 residues. Trimming stripped 5 bases from V and 4 bases from J, with 13 bases between. CDR1 is SGHTA and CDR2 is FQGNSA in the germline V gene. CDR3 DNA sequence: TGTGCCAGCAGCACACAGGGTACGCCAGATACGCAGTATTTT. Amino acids: CASSTQGTPDTQYF. Full variable domain (rest looked up from reference TRBV7-2 and TRBJ2-3): GAGVSQSPSNKVTEKGKDVELRCDPISGHTALYWYRQSLGQGLEFLIYFQGNSAPDKSGLPSDRFSAERTGGSVSTLTIQRTQQEDSAVYLCASSTQGTPDTQYFGPGTRLTVL.

The rearrangement uses TRBV5-4 and TRBJ2-1, with D hard to call. Trimming removed 3 bases from V and 8 bases from J, with 6 bases in between. CDR3 length: 11 residues. From germline, CDR1 is SGHNT and CDR2 YYREEE (reference sequence). Here the CDR3 reads CASSYQDEQFF. The CDR3 coding sequence is TGTGCCAGCAGCTACCAGGATGAGCAGTTCTTC. Filled out from reference TRBV5-4 and TRBJ2-1, the complete variable domain reads ETGVTQSPTHLIKTRGQQVTLRCSSQSGHNTVSWYQQALGQGPQFIFQYYREEENGRGNFPPRFSGLQFPNYSSELNVNALELDDSALYLCASSYQDEQFFGPGTRLTVL.

This clone has more than one count but fewer than ten. CDR3 region: CASSLERVNTEAFF. The CDR3, as DNA: TGCGCCAGCAGCTTGGAACGGGTGAACACTGAAGCTTTCTTT. The rearrangement links TRBV5-1 to TRBJ1-1; D is unresolved. The V end lost 0 bases, the J end lost 0 bases, and 6 bases lay between the germline ends. CDR1 is SGHRS, CDR2 YFSETQ, per germline. The length of the CDR3 is 14 residues.

The chain links TRBV19 to TRBJ2-7, with 8 bases identical to TRBD2. Germline values: CDR1 LNHDA, CDR2 SQIVND (reference sequence). The CDR3 is made up of 14 amino acids. V lost 4 bases, J lost 2 bases, and 4 bases stayed unmatched. The CDR3 loop is CASSRSGGPYEQYF. The DNA of the CDR3 is TGTGCCAGTAGTAGGAGCGGGGGTCCCTACGAGCAGTACTTC.

Remarks on this clone: The junction and the germline gene differ at one end; a read error may be behind it. This sequence joins TRBV10-3 and TRBJ2-1; perhaps TRBD1 as D (5 bases). Germline values: CDR1 ENHRY, CDR2 SYGVKD. This CDR3 region has 15 residues. Here the CDR3 DNA reads TGTGCCATCAGTGCCCAGGGTTTCTCCCACAATGAGCAGTTCTTC. Protein: CAISAQGFSHNEQFF.

V gene TRBV5-4 combines with J gene TRBJ2-7; tentative D call: TRBD1 (8 bases). Trimming removed 4 bases from V and 5 bases from J, with 19 bases in between. Germline-derived CDR1 and CDR2 are SGHNT and YYREEE (reference sequence). The length of the CDR3 is 15 residues. The CDR3 loop reads CASSLVATGGDEQYF. Written as DNA, the CDR3 is TGTGCCAGCAGCCTTGTAGCAACAGGGGGGGACGAGCAGTACTTC.

This clone has more than one count but fewer than ten. The rearrangement uses TRBV6-5 and TRBJ1-6; TRBD1 matches 8 bases. V trimming: 4 bases; J trimming: 7 bases; junction bases outside the gene matches: 6. The CDR3 is 15 amino acids. Germline V CDR1 and CDR2: MNHEY, SVGAGI. This CDR3 is CASSFSGGGNSPLHF. CDR3 sequence (DNA): TGTGCCAGCAGTTTTTCAGGGGGCGGGAATTCACCCCTCCACTTT.

J is TRBJ2-2 and V is TRBV7-7; D is possibly TRBD2 (6 bases). The CDR3 contains 15 residues. Trimming removed 0 bases from V and 1 base from J, with 6 bases in between. Germline V gene sequence: CDR1 SSHAT, CDR2 FNYEAQ (reference sequence). Here the CDR3 reads CASSLARGNTGELFF. The CDR3 DNA reads as TGTGCCAGCAGCTTAGCGCGGGGGAACACCGGGGAGCTGTTTTTT.

The chain joins TRBV6-6 to TRBJ2-7, with TRBD1 matching 7 bases. The trim removed 2 bases at V and 0 bases at J, leaving 4 bases unmatched. Looked up from germline, CDR1 is MNHNY and CDR2 is SVGAGI (reference sequence). CDR3 length: 15 residues. The CDR3 nucleotides read TGTGCCAGCAGTTACCAGACAGGGAGCTCCTACGAGCAGTACTTC. Translated, it gives CASSYQTGSSYEQYF.